This T cell receptor (beta chain) comes out of a study of blood T cell repertoires in COVID-19. As for the study in general: Acute and convalescent COVID-19 specimens originated in the United States, Italy and Spain. From T cells, B-cell-depleted T cells, or PBMCs came the material, which was cDNA or gDNA.

Trimming removed 5 bases from V and 6 bases from J; junction bases left unmatched: 9. Germline V gives CDR1 SEHNR, CDR2 FQNEAQ (reference sequence). CDR3 length equals 14 residues. Study processing details: For nucleated cells, counts were estimated from reference gene primer amplification. Sequenced by immunoSEQ multiplex PCR; TCRdb stores in-frame clones only, minus some. V and J calls and clone size are copied from that table; D and trimming were computed from the DNA. The sample includes more than 95,000 clones, 60% to 85% of them seen just once. This clone appeared once. This chain links TRBV7-9 with TRBJ2-7; 8 positions match TRBD1. The TCR originated in a man aged 65-85 years with acute or convalescent COVID-19. The source material was peripheral blood. The CDR3 is CASSRTGWIFEQYF. CDR3 in DNA: TGTGCCAGCAGCCGGACAGGGTGGATATTCGAGCAGTACTTC.